Following are 2 T cell receptor beta chains from one sample sequenced in a study of OX40 agonist ivuxolimab in advanced cancers. Method: immunoSEQ multiplex PCR; TCRdb's copy keeps in-frame clones and lacks some. The sample has roughly 26,000 clones; about 90% are singletons. The starting material was CD4+ or CD8+ T cells sorted from blood, obtained in a trial of the OX40 agonist ivuxolimab. The receptor set was obtained from an adult with an advanced solid tumor such as melanoma, head and neck, liver or kidney cancer.

V is TRBV19 and J is TRBJ2-7, with 12 nucleotides matching TRBD2. Trimming took 4 bases from V and 1 from J; bases not matched to a gene: 8. Per the germline V gene, CDR1 is LNHDA and CDR2 is SQIVND (reference sequence). The CDR3 loop spans 17 amino acids. For the CDR3, the DNA is TGTGCCAGTAGTAGGACGCTCGGACTAGCGGGATCCTACGAGCAGTACTTC. Translating it yields CASSRTLGLAGSYEQYF.

This clone occurred a few times. The V gene is TRBV11-1, the J gene TRBJ2-4, with D tentatively TRBD2 (5 bases). V was cut by 5 bases and J by 9 bases, with 14 bases left in between. Looked up from germline, CDR1 is SGHAT and CDR2 is FQDESV (reference sequence). The CDR3 is 13 residues long. CDR3 loop: CASSPLDGVIQYF. As DNA, the CDR3 is TGTGCCAGCAGCCCGTTGGACGGGGTCATTCAGTACTTC.